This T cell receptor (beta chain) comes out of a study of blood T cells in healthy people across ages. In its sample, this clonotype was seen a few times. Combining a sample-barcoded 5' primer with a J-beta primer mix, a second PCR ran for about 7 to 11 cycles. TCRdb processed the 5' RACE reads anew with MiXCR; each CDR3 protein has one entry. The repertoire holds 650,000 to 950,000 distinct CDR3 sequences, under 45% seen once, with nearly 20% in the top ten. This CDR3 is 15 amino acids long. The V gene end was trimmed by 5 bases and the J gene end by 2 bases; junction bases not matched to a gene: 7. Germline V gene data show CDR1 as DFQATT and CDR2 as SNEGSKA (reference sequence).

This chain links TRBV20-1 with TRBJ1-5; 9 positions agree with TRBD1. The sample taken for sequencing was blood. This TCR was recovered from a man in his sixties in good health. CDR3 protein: CSAPDRGSGNQPQHF. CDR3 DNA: TGCAGTGCTCCCGACAGGGGGAGCGGCAATCAGCCCCAGCATTTT.